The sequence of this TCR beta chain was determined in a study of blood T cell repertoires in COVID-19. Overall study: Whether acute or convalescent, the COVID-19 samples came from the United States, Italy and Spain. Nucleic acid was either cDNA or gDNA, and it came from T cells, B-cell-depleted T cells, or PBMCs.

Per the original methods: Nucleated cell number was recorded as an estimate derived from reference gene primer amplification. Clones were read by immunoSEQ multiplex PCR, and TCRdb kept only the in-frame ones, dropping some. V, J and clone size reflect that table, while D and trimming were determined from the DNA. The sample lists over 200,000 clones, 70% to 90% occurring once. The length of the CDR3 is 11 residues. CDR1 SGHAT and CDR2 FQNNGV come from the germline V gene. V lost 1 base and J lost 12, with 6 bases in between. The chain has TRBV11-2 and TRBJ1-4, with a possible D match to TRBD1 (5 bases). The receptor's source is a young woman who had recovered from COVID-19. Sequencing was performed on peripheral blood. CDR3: CASSLGRELFF. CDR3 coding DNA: TGTGCCAGCAGCTTAGGCAGGGAACTGTTTTTT. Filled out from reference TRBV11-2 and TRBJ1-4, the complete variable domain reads EAGVAQSPRYKIIEKRQSVAFWCNPISGHATLYWYQQILGQGPKLLIQFQNNGVVDDSQLPKDRFSAERLKGVDSTLKIQPAKLEDSAVYLCASSLGRELFFGSGTQLSVL.